This is a list of T cell receptor beta chains from one sample in a study of blood T cell repertoires in COVID-19. The data were produced by immunoSEQ multiplex PCR, yet TCRdb's version contains in-frame clones alone and is incomplete. The top ten hold 7.6% of the sample, which has around 170,000 clones, around 83% seen once. Source material: peripheral blood. The source is a woman between 65 and 79 years old with COVID-19, enrolled during active disease. CDR3s include the opening cysteine and the closing phenylalanine or tryptophan. Each record gives: V gene, clone size, J gene, D gene, CDR3 DNA, CDR3 protein. A D gene is named only where the DNA matches it firmly. A clone size is listed for some rows: how often the clone was seen (once, few, many), or a class if it is expanded.

>TRBV30|few|TRBJ2-5|-
TGTGCCGGCACAAGGAGCTCGGAGACCCAGTACTTC
CAGTRSSETQYF
>TRBV15|-|TRBJ1-1|TRBD1
TGTGCCACCAGCAGATGGGACAGGGGGCCCTCGGAAGCTTTCTTT
CATSRWDRGPSEAFF
>TRBV7-2|-|TRBJ2-5|-
TGTGCCAGCAGCTTATCTGTTCTAGGCCAAGAGACCCAGTACTTC
CASSLSVLGQETQYF
>TRBV5-1|-|TRBJ2-5|-
TGCGCCAGCAGCTTCCCCCTAGAGACCCAGTACTTC
CASSFPLETQYF
>TRBV7-2|-|TRBJ2-5|TRBD1
TGTGCCAGCAGCACCGGGACAGGGGCTTGGGAGACCCAGTACTTC
CASSTGTGAWETQYF
>TRBV15|-|TRBJ2-3|TRBD1
TGTGCCACCAGCAGGGGCGAGACAGGGGGTACAGATACGCAGTATTTT
CATSRGETGGTDTQYF
>TRBV6-6|few|TRBJ2-3|TRBD2
TGTGCCAGCCGGACTAGCGGGTCCTACACAGATACGCAGTATTTT
CASRTSGSYTDTQYF
>TRBV27|-|TRBJ2-3|TRBD2
TGTGCCAGCAGTTTATCTGGCGGGAGCGGTACAGATACGCAGTATTTT
CASSLSGGSGTDTQYF
>TRBV18|-|TRBJ2-5|TRBD2
TGTGCCAGCTCCGGACTAGCGAGAGAGACCCAGTACTTC
CASSGLARETQYF
>TRBV28|few|TRBJ2-7|TRBD2
TGTGCCAGCAGTTTATGGGGGACTAGCGGGAGTGGCGAGCAGTACTTC
CASSLWGTSGSGEQYF
>TRBV20-1|-|TRBJ1-1|-
TGCAGTGCTAGACGAGATGAAGCTTTCTTT
CSARRDEAFF
>TRBV19|-|TRBJ2-3|TRBD2
TGTGCCAGTAGGAGCGGGAGAGGGGGCACAGATACGCAGTATTTT
CASRSGRGGTDTQYF
>TRBV10-3|-|TRBJ2-3|TRBD2
TGTGCCATCAGTGGTAGCCCTAGCGGGCGCACAGATACGCAGTATTTT
CAISGSPSGRTDTQYF
>TRBV5-1|-|TRBJ1-1|-
TGCGCCAGCAGCCAAAGCTCAGGTGAAGCTTTCTTT
CASSQSSGEAFF
>TRBV27|-|TRBJ1-5|-
TGTGCCAGCAGTTCAACAGGAGTGTATCAGCCCCAGCATTTT
CASSSTGVYQPQHF
>TRBV30|-|TRBJ2-7|TRBD2
TGTGCCTGGACCGGGACTAGCCCTCCCGAGCAGTACTTC
CAWTGTSPPEQYF
>TRBV10-2|-|TRBJ2-7|TRBD1
TGCGCCAGCAGCTGGACAGGGGGCCAGGACGAGCAGTACTTC
CASSWTGGQDEQYF
>TRBV18|few|TRBJ1-4|-
TGTGCCAGCTCCACAGGGTGGGAAAAACTGTTTTTT
CASSTGWEKLFF
>TRBV5-6|-|TRBJ1-2|-
TGTGCCAGCAGCTTGCGGGGGGTCGGCTATGGCTACACCTTC
CASSLRGVGYGYTF
>TRBV4-3|-|TRBJ2-1|-
TGCGCCAGCAGCCATGCTCGAGGGCCGAGGGACAATGAGCAGTTCTTC
CASSHARGPRDNEQFF
>TRBV3-1/TRBV3-2|-|TRBJ2-7|-
TGTGCCAGCAGCCAACTTACTAGCTACGAGCAGTACTTC
CASSQLTSYEQYF
>TRBV18|-|TRBJ2-5|-
TGTGCCAGCTCACCACCCTTAGCGTTACAAGAGACCCAGTACTTC
CASSPPLALQETQYF
>TRBV3-1/TRBV3-2|-|TRBJ2-3|TRBD2
TGTGCCAGCAGCCGTAGCGGGAGGGCCGGTGATACGCAGTATTTT
CASSRSGRAGDTQYF
>TRBV27|-|TRBJ2-7|-
TGTGCCAGCAGTTTATCGAACAGGGAGACCACCTACGAGCAGTACTTC
CASSLSNRETTYEQYF
>TRBV7-3|-|TRBJ2-1|TRBD2
TGTGCCAGCAGCTCCCCGACTAGCGGTAAAAATGAGCAGTTCTTC
CASSSPTSGKNEQFF
>TRBV5-1|-|TRBJ1-3|-
TGCGCCAGCAGCTTGGCCTTCAGCTCTGGAAACACCATATATTTT
CASSLAFSSGNTIYF
>TRBV15|-|TRBJ1-1|-
TGTGCCACCAGCAGTATTGTAAACACTGAAGCTTTCTTT
CATSSIVNTEAFF
>TRBV3-1/TRBV3-2|-|TRBJ1-6|TRBD1
TGTGCCAGCAGCCCCCGACAGGGTGATGGGTCACCCCTCCACTTT
CASSPRQGDGSPLHF
>TRBV28|-|TRBJ2-6|TRBD1
TGTGCCAGCAGTTCGATGACAGGGTTCGACGCTGGCTCTGGGGCCAACGTCCTGACTTTC
CASSSMTGFDAGSGANVLTF
>TRBV18|-|TRBJ2-7|TRBD2
TGTGCCAGCTCACCATCGAGCGGGGATACCTACGAGCAGTACTTC
CASSPSSGDTYEQYF
>TRBV5-1|-|TRBJ2-5|-
TGCGCCAGCGTAACACAGGGTCCCCCAGAGACCCAGTACTTC
CASVTQGPPETQYF
>TRBV11-2|-|TRBJ2-3|-
TGTGCCAGCAGCTTATCGACAGGCACAGATACGCAGTATTTT
CASSLSTGTDTQYF
>TRBV9|-|TRBJ2-5|TRBD2
TGTGCCAGCAGCGTAGCTAGCGGGGTAGAGACCCAGTACTTC
CASSVASGVETQYF
>TRBV27|-|TRBJ2-2|TRBD1
TGTGCCAGCAGTTGGACAGGGGGAAATACCGGGGAGCTGTTTTTT
CASSWTGGNTGELFF
>TRBV15|-|TRBJ2-1|TRBD1
TGTGCCACCGAGAACTTTACAGGGGGTGACAATGAGCAGTTCTTC
CATENFTGGDNEQFF
>TRBV4-2|-|TRBJ1-6|-
TGTGCCAGCAGCCAAGACGGAGGGCGGCGGGATTCACCCCTCCACTTT
CASSQDGGRRDSPLHF
>TRBV15|-|TRBJ2-4|-
TGTGCCACCAGCAGAGGACCTAACAGCAACATTCAGTACTTC
CATSRGPNSNIQYF
>TRBV6-2/TRBV6-3|-|TRBJ2-7|-
TGTGCCAGCAGTTACCCGACAGCCGCCTACGAGCAGTACTTC
CASSYPTAAYEQYF
>TRBV2|-|TRBJ2-7|-
TGTGCCAGCAGTGCGTCCGCTAGAGAGCAGTACTTC
CASSASAREQYF
>TRBV15|-|TRBJ2-3|TRBD1
TGTGCCACCAGCAGAGATCCCGGGACAGGACTCACAGATACGCAGTATTTT
CATSRDPGTGLTDTQYF
>TRBV4-1|many|TRBJ2-7|-
TGCGCCAGCAGCCCCCTATTCCATCGGGGTCGCCACGAGCAGTACTTC
CASSPLFHRGRHEQYF
>TRBV2|-|TRBJ2-3|-
TGTGCCAGCAGTGCCCCTAGCACAGATACGCAGTATTTT
CASSAPSTDTQYF
>TRBV28|-|TRBJ1-2|-
TGTGCCGTCCTTTCACGGGGGGAGCCCAATGATAACTATGGCTACACCTTC
CAVLSRGEPNDNYGYTF
>TRBV7-9|-|TRBJ2-1|TRBD1
TGTGCCAGCAGCCTATCAGGGGGCAATGAGCAGTTCTTC
CASSLSGGNEQFF
>TRBV28|-|TRBJ2-3|-
TGTGCCAGCAGAGGACAGCCCACAGATACGCAGTATTTT
CASRGQPTDTQYF
>TRBV6-6|-|TRBJ2-7|-
TGTGCCAGCAGTTACTCGAGGGAAAATACCTACGAGCAGTACTTC
CASSYSRENTYEQYF
>TRBV30|-|TRBJ2-2|TRBD2
TGTGCCTGGGATAGCGGGAAGAACACCGGGGAGCTGTTTTTT
CAWDSGKNTGELFF
>TRBV7-6|-|TRBJ2-2|TRBD2
TGTGCCAGCAGCCTGGGACTAGCGGGGACCACCGGGGAGCTGTTTTTT
CASSLGLAGTTGELFF
>TRBV18|-|TRBJ2-7|TRBD1
TGTGCCAGCTCACCACAGGGGGACAGGGGGACCTACGAGCAGTACTTC
CASSPQGDRGTYEQYF
>TRBV14|-|TRBJ2-1|-
TGTGCCAGCAGCCAAGACCTTTACAATGAGCAGTTCTTC
CASSQDLYNEQFF
>TRBV7-2|-|TRBJ2-1|-
TGTGCCAGCAGCGGGGGGTGGGCCTACAATGAGCAGTTCTTC
CASSGGWAYNEQFF
>TRBV5-8|-|TRBJ2-1|-
TGTGCCAGCAGCTACCGGAGGATTGCCTACAATGAGCAGTTCTTC
CASSYRRIAYNEQFF
>TRBV19|once|TRBJ1-1|-
TGTGCCAGTAGTTTCGTAATTGGATCCGGGAAAACTGAAGCTTTCTTT
CASSFVIGSGKTEAFF